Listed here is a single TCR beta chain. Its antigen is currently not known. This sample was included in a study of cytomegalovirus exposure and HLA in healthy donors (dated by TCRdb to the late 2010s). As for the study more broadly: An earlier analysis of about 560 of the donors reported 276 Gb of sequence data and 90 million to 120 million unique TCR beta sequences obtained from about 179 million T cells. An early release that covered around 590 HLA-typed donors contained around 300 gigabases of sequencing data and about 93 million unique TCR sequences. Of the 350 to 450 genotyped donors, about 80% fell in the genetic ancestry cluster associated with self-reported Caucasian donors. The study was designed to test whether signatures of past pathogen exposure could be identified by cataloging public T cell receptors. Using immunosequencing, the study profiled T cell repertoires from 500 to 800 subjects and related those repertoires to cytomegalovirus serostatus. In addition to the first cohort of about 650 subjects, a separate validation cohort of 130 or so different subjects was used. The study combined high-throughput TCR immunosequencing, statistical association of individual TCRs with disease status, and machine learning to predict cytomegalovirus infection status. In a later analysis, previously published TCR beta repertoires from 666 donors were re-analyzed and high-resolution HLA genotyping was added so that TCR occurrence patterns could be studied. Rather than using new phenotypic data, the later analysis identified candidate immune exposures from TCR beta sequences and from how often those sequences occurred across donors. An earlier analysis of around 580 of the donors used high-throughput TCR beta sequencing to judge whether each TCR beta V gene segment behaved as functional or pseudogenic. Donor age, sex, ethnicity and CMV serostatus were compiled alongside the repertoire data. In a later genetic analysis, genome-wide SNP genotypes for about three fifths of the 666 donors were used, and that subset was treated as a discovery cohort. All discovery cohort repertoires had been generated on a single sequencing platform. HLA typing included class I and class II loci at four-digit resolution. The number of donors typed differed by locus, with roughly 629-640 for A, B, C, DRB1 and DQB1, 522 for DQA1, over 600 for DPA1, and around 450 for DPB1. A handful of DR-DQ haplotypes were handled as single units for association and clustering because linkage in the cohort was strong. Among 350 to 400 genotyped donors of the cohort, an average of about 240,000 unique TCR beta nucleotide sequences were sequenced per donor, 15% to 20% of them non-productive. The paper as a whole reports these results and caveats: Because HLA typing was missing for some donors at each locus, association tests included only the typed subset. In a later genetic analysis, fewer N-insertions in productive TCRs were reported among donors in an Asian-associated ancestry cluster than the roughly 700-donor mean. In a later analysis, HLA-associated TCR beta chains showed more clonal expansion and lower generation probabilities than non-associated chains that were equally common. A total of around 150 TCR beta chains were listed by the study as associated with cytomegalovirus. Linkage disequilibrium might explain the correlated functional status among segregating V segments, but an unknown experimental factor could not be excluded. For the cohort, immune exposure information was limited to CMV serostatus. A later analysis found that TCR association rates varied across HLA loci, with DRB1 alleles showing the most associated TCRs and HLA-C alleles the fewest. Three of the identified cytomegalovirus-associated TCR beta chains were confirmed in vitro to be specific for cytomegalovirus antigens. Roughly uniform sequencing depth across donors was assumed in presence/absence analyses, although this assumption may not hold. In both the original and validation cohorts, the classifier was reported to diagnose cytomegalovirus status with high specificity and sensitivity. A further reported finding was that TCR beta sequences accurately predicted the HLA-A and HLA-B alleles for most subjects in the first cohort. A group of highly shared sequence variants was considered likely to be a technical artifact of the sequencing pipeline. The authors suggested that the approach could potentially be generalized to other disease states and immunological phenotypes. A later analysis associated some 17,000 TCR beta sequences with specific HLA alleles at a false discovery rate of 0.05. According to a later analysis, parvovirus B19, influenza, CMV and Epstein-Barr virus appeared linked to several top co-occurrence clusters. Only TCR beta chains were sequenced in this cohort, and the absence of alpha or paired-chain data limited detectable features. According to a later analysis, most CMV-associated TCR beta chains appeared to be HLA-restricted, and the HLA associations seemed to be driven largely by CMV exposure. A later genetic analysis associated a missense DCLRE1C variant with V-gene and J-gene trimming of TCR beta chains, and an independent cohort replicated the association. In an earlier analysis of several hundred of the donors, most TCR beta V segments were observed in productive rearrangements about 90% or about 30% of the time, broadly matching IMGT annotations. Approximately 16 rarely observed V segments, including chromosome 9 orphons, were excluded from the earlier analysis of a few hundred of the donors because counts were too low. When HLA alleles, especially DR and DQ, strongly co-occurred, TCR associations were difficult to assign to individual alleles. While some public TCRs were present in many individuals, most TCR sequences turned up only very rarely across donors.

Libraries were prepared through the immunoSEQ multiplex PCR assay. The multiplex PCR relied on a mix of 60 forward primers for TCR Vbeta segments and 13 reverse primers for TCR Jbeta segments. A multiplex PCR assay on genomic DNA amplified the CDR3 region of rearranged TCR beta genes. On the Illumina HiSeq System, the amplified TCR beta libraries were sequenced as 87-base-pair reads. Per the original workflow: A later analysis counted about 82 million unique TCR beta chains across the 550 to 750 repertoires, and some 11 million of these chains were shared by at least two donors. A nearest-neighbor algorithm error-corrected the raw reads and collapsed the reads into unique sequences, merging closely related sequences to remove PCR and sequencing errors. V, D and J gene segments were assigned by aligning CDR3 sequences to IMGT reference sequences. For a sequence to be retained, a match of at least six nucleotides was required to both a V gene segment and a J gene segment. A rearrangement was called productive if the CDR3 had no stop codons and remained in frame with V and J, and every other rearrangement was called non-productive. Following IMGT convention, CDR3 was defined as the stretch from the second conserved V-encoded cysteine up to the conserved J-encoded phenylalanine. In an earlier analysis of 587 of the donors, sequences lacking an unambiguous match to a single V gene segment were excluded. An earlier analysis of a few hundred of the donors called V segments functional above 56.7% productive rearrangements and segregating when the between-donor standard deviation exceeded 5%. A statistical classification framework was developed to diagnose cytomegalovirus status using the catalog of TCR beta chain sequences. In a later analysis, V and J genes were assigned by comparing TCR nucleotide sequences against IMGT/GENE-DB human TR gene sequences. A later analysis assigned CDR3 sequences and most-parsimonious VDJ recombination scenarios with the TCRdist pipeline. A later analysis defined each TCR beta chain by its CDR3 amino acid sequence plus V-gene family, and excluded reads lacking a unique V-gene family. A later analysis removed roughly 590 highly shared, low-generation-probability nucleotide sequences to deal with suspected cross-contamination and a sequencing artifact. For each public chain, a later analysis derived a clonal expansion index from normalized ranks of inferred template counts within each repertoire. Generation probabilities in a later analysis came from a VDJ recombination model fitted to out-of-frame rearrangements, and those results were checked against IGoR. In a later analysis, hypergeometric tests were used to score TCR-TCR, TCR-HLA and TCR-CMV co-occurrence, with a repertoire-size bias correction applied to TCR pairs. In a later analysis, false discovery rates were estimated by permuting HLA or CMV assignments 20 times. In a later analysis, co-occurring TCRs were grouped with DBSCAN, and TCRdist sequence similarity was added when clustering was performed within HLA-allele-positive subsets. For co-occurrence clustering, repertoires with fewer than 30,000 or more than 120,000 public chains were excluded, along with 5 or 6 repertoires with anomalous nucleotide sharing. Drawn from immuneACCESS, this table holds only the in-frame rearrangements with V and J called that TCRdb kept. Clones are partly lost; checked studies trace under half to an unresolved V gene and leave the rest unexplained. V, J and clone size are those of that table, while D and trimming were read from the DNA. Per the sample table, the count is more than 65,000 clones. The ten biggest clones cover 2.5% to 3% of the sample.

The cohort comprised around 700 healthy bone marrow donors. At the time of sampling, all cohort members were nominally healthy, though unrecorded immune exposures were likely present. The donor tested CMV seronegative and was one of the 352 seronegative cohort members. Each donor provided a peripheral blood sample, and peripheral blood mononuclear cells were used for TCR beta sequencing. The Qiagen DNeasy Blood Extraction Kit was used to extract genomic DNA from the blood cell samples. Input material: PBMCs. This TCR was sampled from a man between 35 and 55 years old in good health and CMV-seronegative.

The DNA is TGCGCCAGCGGAATCGGGGGGGCGGTCAAAAACATTCAGTACTTC. The encoded protein is CASGIGGAVKNIQYF. Recombination joined TRBV5-1 with TRBJ2-4; TRBD2 matches 8 bases in the middle. From its cysteine to its phenylalanine, the CDR3 spans 15 amino acids. CDR3 DNA only is kept here, 45 bases in frame from base 1. Ends trimmed: V by 7 bases, J by 3 bases; bases unmatched to a gene: 9. CDR1 SGHRS and CDR2 YFSETQ are derived from the germline V gene.